Listed below are T cell receptor beta chains from one sample, sequenced in a study of technical replicates of blood from a few donors. Profiled with immunoSEQ multiplex PCR; TCRdb holds only in-frame clones, not every one. Here the sample spans about 94,000 clones, approximately 94% being singletons. The sequencing input was T cells isolated from PBMCs. Every receptor here comes from a human donor in good health. CDR3s include the opening cysteine and the closing phenylalanine or tryptophan. A D gene is named only where the DNA matches it firmly. Size is stated for part of the rows, as once, few or many counts, or as a class when the clone is expanded.

J gene	clone size	D gene	V gene	CDR3 protein	CDR3 DNA
TRBJ1-1	NA	NA	TRBV4-1	CASSPDIAGAEAFF	TGCGCCAGCAGCCCTGACATTGCGGGGGCTGAAGCTTTCTTT
TRBJ2-5	NA	NA	TRBV12-5	CASGLGDWEETQYF	TGTGCTAGTGGTTTGGGGGATTGGGAGGAGACCCAGTACTTC
TRBJ2-1	once	TRBD2	TRBV6-5	CASSYNRLADVNEQFF	TGTGCCAGCAGTTACAACAGACTAGCGGATGTGAATGAGCAGTTCTTC
TRBJ2-3	NA	TRBD2	TRBV5-4	CASSGVRGDLTDTQYF	TGTGCCAGCAGCGGAGTGCGGGGGGACCTCACAGATACGCAGTATTTT
TRBJ2-7	NA	TRBD2	TRBV5-1	CASSLVRGFEQYF	TGCGCCAGCAGCTTGGTGCGGGGGTTCGAGCAGTACTTC
TRBJ1-1	NA	NA	TRBV19	CASSIRVNTEAFF	TGTGCCAGTAGTATTCGGGTGAACACTGAAGCTTTCTTT
TRBJ1-2	NA	TRBD1	TRBV19	CATRGFGTGEYGYTF	TGTGCCACTCGCGGGTTCGGGACAGGAGAATATGGCTACACCTTC
TRBJ2-7	NA	NA	TRBV19	CASSATSSYEQYF	TGTGCCAGTAGCGCGACTAGCTCCTACGAGCAGTACTTC
TRBJ2-1	NA	TRBD2	TRBV6-1	CASSEGPGGVEQFF	TGTGCCAGCAGTGAAGGACCGGGGGGGGTTGAGCAGTTCTTC
TRBJ1-2	NA	NA	TRBV29-1	CSVRLVYGYTF	TGCAGCGTCCGCCTAGTGTATGGCTACACCTTC
TRBJ1-2	once	TRBD1	TRBV7-9	CASTSLSGTVFDVYGYTF	TGTGCCAGCACCTCCCTCTCCGGGACAGTGTTTGACGTCTATGGCTACACCTTC
TRBJ1-6	NA	NA	TRBV5-1	CASRFMGQVYNSPLHF	TGCGCCAGCAGATTTATGGGGCAGGTGTATAATTCACCCCTCCACTTT
TRBJ1-3	NA	NA	TRBV19	CATTRQSSGNTIYF	TGTGCTACTACAAGACAGAGCTCTGGAAACACCATATATTTT
TRBJ2-1	once	TRBD1	TRBV6-1	CATTTGLLSNEQFF	TGTGCCACCACGACAGGGCTACTTAGCAATGAGCAGTTCTTC
TRBJ1-2	NA	NA	TRBV7-2	CASSDHEGYGYTF	TGTGCCAGCAGCGATCATGAGGGCTATGGCTACACCTTC
TRBJ2-5	NA	TRBD2	TRBV5-1	CASSEGLAGGDFWPNF	TGCGCCAGCAGCGAAGGACTAGCGGGGGGGGATTTCTGGCCCAACTTC
TRBJ2-1	NA	NA	TRBV4-1	CASSQTNYYNEQFF	TGCGCCAGCAGCCAAACTAACTACTACAATGAGCAGTTCTTC
TRBJ2-3	NA	TRBD1	TRBV7-9	CASSPQGARIDTQYF	TGTGCCAGCAGCCCCCAGGGGGCTCGTATAGATACGCAGTATTTT
TRBJ1-5	NA	TRBD1	TRBV19	CASRITGQGNQPQHF	TGTGCCAGTAGGATAACGGGACAGGGCAATCAGCCCCAGCATTTT
TRBJ2-3	NA	TRBD1	TRBV6-5	CASSLSGTGSTDTQYF	TGTGCCAGCAGTTTATCCGGGACAGGAAGCACAGATACGCAGTATTTT
TRBJ2-1	NA	TRBD2	TRBV19	CASSIQAGGAGEQFF	TGTGCCAGTAGTATTCAAGCGGGAGGGGCGGGTGAGCAGTTCTTC
TRBJ2-1	NA	NA	TRBV9	CASSVRGAPYNEQFF	TGTGCCAGCAGCGTACGGGGAGCCCCCTACAATGAGCAGTTCTTC
TRBJ1-1	NA	NA	TRBV27	CASSQGELGTEAFF	TGTGCCAGCAGTCAAGGGGAACTCGGGACTGAAGCTTTCTTT
TRBJ2-5	NA	TRBD2	TRBV6-4	CASSGLAGGQETQYF	TGTGCCAGCAGTGGCCTAGCGGGGGGGCAGGAGACCCAGTACTTC
TRBJ2-3	NA	NA	TRBV11-2	CASSVASGTDTQYF	TGTGCCAGCAGCGTGGCCAGCGGCACAGATACGCAGTATTTT
TRBJ2-7	NA	TRBD2	TRBV27	CASSSSLAGAYEQYF	TGTGCCAGCAGTTCCTCACTAGCGGGAGCTTACGAGCAGTACTTC
TRBJ1-2	once	NA	TRBV10-2	CASSETGNYGYTF	TGCGCCAGCAGTGAGACAGGGAACTATGGCTACACCTTC
TRBJ2-7	NA	NA	TRBV7-9	CASSPSASSYEQYF	TGTGCCAGCAGCCCCTCTGCGAGCTCCTACGAGCAGTACTTC
TRBJ1-1	NA	NA	TRBV4-2	CASSHSGLLNTEAFF	TGTGCCAGCAGCCACTCGGGACTTCTGAACACTGAAGCTTTCTTT
TRBJ1-2	NA	TRBD1	TRBV4-1	CASSLLPGQGGYGYTF	TGCGCCAGCAGCCTCCTCCCGGGACAGGGGGGTTATGGCTACACCTTC
TRBJ1-6	NA	TRBD1	TRBV5-1	CASSSGQGAFNSPLHF	TGCGCCAGCAGCTCGGGACAGGGGGCTTTCAATTCACCCCTCCACTTT
TRBJ2-5	NA	NA	TRBV28	CASRDTGSQETQYF	TGTGCCAGCAGGGACACAGGGTCCCAAGAGACCCAGTACTTC
TRBJ1-2	NA	TRBD1	TRBV5-4	CASSSGQHYGYTF	TGTGCCAGCAGCTCGGGACAGCACTATGGCTACACCTTC
TRBJ2-1	few	NA	TRBV19	CASSLEPTSSNEQFF	TGTGCCAGTAGTCTGGAGCCAACGAGCAGCAATGAGCAGTTCTTC
TRBJ1-5	NA	NA	TRBV7-2	CASSWEGGDQPQHF	TGTGCCAGCAGCTGGGAGGGAGGGGACCAGCCCCAGCATTTT
TRBJ1-2	NA	TRBD1	TRBV19	CASSIEGGRLYGYTF	TGTGCCAGTAGTATAGAAGGGGGCAGGCTCTATGGCTACACCTTC
TRBJ2-3	NA	TRBD2	TRBV4-1	CARSYGGRTSTDTQYF	TGCGCCAGATCCTACGGGGGGAGAACTAGCACAGATACGCAGTATTTT
TRBJ2-2	once	TRBD2	TRBV19	CASKLAGDPGELFF	TGTGCCAGTAAACTAGCGGGGGATCCCGGGGAGCTGTTTTTT
TRBJ1-5	NA	NA	TRBV19	CASHARQGNGNQPQHF	TGTGCCTCCCACGCCCGTCAGGGGAATGGCAATCAGCCCCAGCATTTT
TRBJ1-3	NA	NA	TRBV7-3	CASSLGGPGNTIYF	TGTGCCAGCAGCTTGGGGGGGCCTGGAAACACCATATATTTT
TRBJ2-5	NA	NA	TRBV5-4	CASSSGEQETQYF	TGTGCCAGCAGCTCGGGGGAACAAGAGACCCAGTACTTC
TRBJ2-2	NA	TRBD1	TRBV10-3	CAISETDPFKAGTGNTGELFF	TGTGCCATCAGTGAGACGGACCCCTTTAAGGCCGGGACAGGGAACACCGGGGAGCTGTTTTTT
TRBJ2-1	NA	TRBD2	TRBV11-3	CASSTGTSGYNEQFF	TGTGCCAGCAGCACCGGGACTAGCGGGTACAATGAGCAGTTCTTC
TRBJ2-1	NA	NA	TRBV9	CASSVQGYEQFF	TGTGCCAGCAGCGTACAGGGGTATGAGCAGTTCTTC
TRBJ2-1	NA	NA	TRBV7-9	CASSLVMGESNEQFF	TGTGCCAGCAGCTTAGTTATGGGCGAAAGCAATGAGCAGTTCTTC
TRBJ1-5	NA	NA	TRBV2	CASSGQSPGNQPQHF	TGTGCCAGCAGTGGACAGTCCCCCGGCAATCAGCCCCAGCATTTT
TRBJ2-5	NA	TRBD2	TRBV7-6	CASSLVGAELAGYLQETQYF	TGTGCCAGCAGCTTAGTCGGCGCGGAACTAGCGGGATACCTACAAGAGACCCAGTACTTC
TRBJ1-1	NA	NA	TRBV27	CASSLNSMNTEAFF	TGTGCCAGCAGTTTAAATTCCATGAACACTGAAGCTTTCTTT
TRBJ1-1	NA	NA	TRBV10-3	CAISDRGQLNTEAFF	TGTGCCATCAGTGATAGAGGGCAGTTGAACACTGAAGCTTTCTTT
TRBJ2-7	NA	NA	TRBV28	CASSIPGYSYEQYF	TGTGCCAGCAGCATACCGGGATACTCCTACGAGCAGTACTTC
TRBJ2-7	NA	TRBD1	TRBV30	CAWSHGTGSYEQYF	TGTGCCTGGAGCCATGGGACAGGGTCCTACGAGCAGTACTTC
TRBJ2-1	NA	NA	TRBV6-6	CASSYSGLGSEQFF	TGTGCCAGCAGTTACTCGGGCCTGGGTAGTGAGCAGTTCTTC
TRBJ2-5	NA	NA	TRBV9	CASSVSARSGGMKETQYF	TGTGCCAGCAGCGTATCCGCTAGGAGCGGTGGCATGAAAGAGACCCAGTACTTC
TRBJ1-1	NA	NA	TRBV2	CASRLPRQKNTEAFF	TGTGCCAGCAGGCTCCCGAGACAGAAGAACACTGAAGCTTTCTTT
TRBJ2-5	NA	TRBD1	TRBV29-1	CSGTGGSTAGETQYF	TGCAGCGGGACAGGGGGTTCTACCGCCGGGGAGACCCAGTACTTC
TRBJ1-4	few	NA	TRBV30	CAYLTQATNEKLFF	TGTGCCTACCTAACACAGGCAACTAATGAAAAACTGTTTTTT
TRBJ1-2	NA	TRBD1	TRBV11-3	CASSFVTGDYGYTF	TGTGCCAGCAGCTTCGTGACAGGGGACTATGGCTACACCTTC
TRBJ1-2	NA	NA	TRBV28	CASSRQVYGYTF	TGTGCCAGCAGTCGACAGGTCTATGGCTACACCTTC
TRBJ2-7	NA	NA	TRBV30	CAWRAGSSEQYF	TGTGCCTGGAGGGCGGGGTCAAGCGAGCAGTACTTC
TRBJ1-6	NA	NA	TRBV7-9	CASRPTKGGNSPLHF	TGTGCCAGCAGACCAACCAAAGGAGGGAATTCACCCCTCCACTTT